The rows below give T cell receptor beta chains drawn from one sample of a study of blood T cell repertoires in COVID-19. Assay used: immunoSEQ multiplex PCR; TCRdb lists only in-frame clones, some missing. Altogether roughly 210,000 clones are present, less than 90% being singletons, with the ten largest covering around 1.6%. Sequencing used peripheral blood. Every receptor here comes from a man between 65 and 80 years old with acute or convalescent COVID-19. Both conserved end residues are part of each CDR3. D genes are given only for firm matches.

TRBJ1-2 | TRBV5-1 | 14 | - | TGCGCCAGCACCCTAAACGGGATCGACTATGGCTACACCTTC | CASTLNGIDYGYTF
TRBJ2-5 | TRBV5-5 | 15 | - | TGTGCCAGCAGCTTGGACGACATACCAAGAGAGACCCAGTACTTC | CASSLDDIPRETQYF
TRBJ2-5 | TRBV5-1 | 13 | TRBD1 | TGCGCCAGCAGCTCTCTGACAGGGGACACCCAGTACTTC | CASSSLTGDTQYF
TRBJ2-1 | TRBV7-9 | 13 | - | TGTGCCAGCACATACGGGGGTTACAATGAGCAGTTCTTC | CASTYGGYNEQFF
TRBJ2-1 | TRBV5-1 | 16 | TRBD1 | TGCGCCAGCAGCGCCCGACAGGGGGCCTCGGGGAATGAGCAGTTCTTC | CASSARQGASGNEQFF
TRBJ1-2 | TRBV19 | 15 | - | TGTGCCAGTAGTATAGATCAGGCAGCAAACTATGGCTACACCTTC | CASSIDQAANYGYTF
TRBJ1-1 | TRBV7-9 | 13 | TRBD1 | TGTGCCAGCAGCTTGGAACAGGGGCTTGAAGCTTTCTTT | CASSLEQGLEAFF
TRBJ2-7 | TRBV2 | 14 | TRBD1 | TGTGCCAGCAGTGAGGACAGGGGAGACTACGAGCAGTACTTC | CASSEDRGDYEQYF
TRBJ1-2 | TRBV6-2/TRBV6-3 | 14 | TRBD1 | TGTGCCAGCAGCCCCGGGACAGGGTCCCCACGCTACACCTTC | CASSPGTGSPRYTF
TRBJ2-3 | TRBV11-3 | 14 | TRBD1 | TGTGCCAGCAGCAAGGGACAGGGATCAGCTACGCAGTATTTT | CASSKGQGSATQYF
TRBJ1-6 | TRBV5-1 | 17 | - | TGCGCCAGCAGCTTGGAGGTGGCGGCGCAGGGGAATTCACCCCTCCACTTT | CASSLEVAAQGNSPLHF